This T cell receptor (beta chain) was recovered during a study of Graves' ophthalmopathy and Graves' hyperthyroidism. As the template, RNA transcripts were used to amplify TCR beta CDR3 regions. HTBI-primed RT-PCR formed the first round, and a multiplex PCR formed the second. MiXCR, applied by TCRdb to the multiplex PCR reads, yields one record per CDR3 protein. The sample holds about 400,000 distinct CDR3 sequences, 15% seen once. Patients were left out if they had other autoimmune diseases, uncontrolled infections, pregnancy or lactation. The CDR3 loop spans 12 amino acids. CDR1 and CDR2 (germline): SQVTM, ANQGSEA. V shed 8 bases, J shed 6 bases, and the junction held 8 bases outside the gene matches. Ten or more counts support this clonotype.

The source material was peripheral blood. The rearrangement uses TRBV29-1 and TRBJ1-1; TRBD1 matches at 8 bases. The origin of this receptor is a young woman with stable Graves' hyperthyroidism. This CDR3 is CSTRQGRAEAFF. In DNA, the CDR3 is TGCAGCACCCGACAGGGGAGAGCTGAAGCTTTCTTT.